This paragraph covers one T cell receptor beta chain sequence. The target of this receptor is not known. Base quality data are lacking; no much larger clone is found one base away. The cysteine opens and the phenylalanine closes a CDR3 of 15 amino acids. CDR3 DNA only is kept here, 45 bases in frame from base 1. From the germline V gene, CDR1 is SGHAT and CDR2 is FQNNGV. V is reduced by 6 bases and J by 4 bases, leaving a spacing of 18 bases between them. The data derive from a study of cytomegalovirus exposure and HLA in healthy donors (dated by TCRdb to 2015 to 2018). Study-level background: In an earlier analysis of approximately 640 of the donors, around 290 Gb of sequence data and 120 million or so unique TCR beta sequences from about 179 million T cells were reported. An early release covering roughly 640 HLA-typed donors comprised approximately 290 gigabases of sequencing data and tens of millions of unique TCR sequences. Of the approximately 400 genotyped donors, over 70% fell in the genetic ancestry cluster associated with self-reported Caucasian donors. The aim of the study was to test whether cataloging public T cell receptors could identify signatures of past pathogen exposure. The T cell repertoires of roughly 660 subjects were profiled by immunosequencing and related to cytomegalovirus serostatus. A separate validation cohort of roughly 110 different subjects was used in addition to the approximately 670-subject first cohort. The study combined high-throughput TCR immunosequencing, statistical association of individual TCRs with disease status, and machine learning to predict cytomegalovirus infection status. To study patterns of TCR occurrence, a later analysis re-analyzed previously published TCR beta repertoires from more than 550 donors and added high-resolution HLA genotyping. Rather than drawing on any new phenotypic data, the later analysis identified candidate immune exposures from TCR beta sequences and the way those sequences occurred across donors. An earlier analysis of some 500 of the donors applied high-throughput TCR beta sequencing to assess whether each TCR beta V gene segment acted as functional or pseudogenic. Donor age, sex, ethnicity and CMV serostatus were collected together with the repertoire data. A later genetic analysis used genome-wide SNP genotypes for 398 of the 666 donors, treating that subset as a discovery cohort. Every discovery cohort repertoire had been produced on one sequencing platform. HLA typing covered class I and class II loci at four-digit resolution. Typing coverage differed by locus: A, B, C, DRB1 and DQB1 were typed in about 620-640 donors, DQA1 in roughly 510, DPA1 in approximately 610, and DPB1 in 400 to 480. Roughly five DR-DQ haplotypes were handled as single units for association and clustering because linkage in the cohort was strong. On average, roughly 200,000 unique TCR beta nucleotide sequences were sequenced per donor among about 400 genotyped donors of the cohort, with roughly 18% of those sequences being non-productive.

Results the study describes overall, beyond this receptor: V-gene and J-gene trimming of TCR beta chains was associated with a missense DCLRE1C variant in a later genetic analysis, and the association was replicated in an independent cohort. Because counts were too low, about 17 rarely observed V segments, including chromosome 9 orphons, were excluded from the earlier analysis of 587 of the donors. A cluster of highly shared sequence variants was judged likely to represent a technical artifact of the sequencing pipeline. In a later genetic analysis, fewer N-insertions in productive TCRs were reported among donors in an Asian-associated ancestry cluster than the roughly 640-donor mean. Only TCR beta chains were sequenced in this cohort, and the absence of alpha or paired-chain data limited detectable features. The classifier was reported to diagnose cytomegalovirus status with high specificity and sensitivity in both the original cohort and the validation cohort. Most TCR sequences were observed very rarely across donors, whereas some public TCRs were present in many individuals. According to a later analysis, parvovirus B19, influenza, CMV and Epstein-Barr virus appeared linked to several top co-occurrence clusters. The 87-base-pair reads could not distinguish some IMGT-functional V segments, including TRBV6-2 and TRBV6-3, so those segments were excluded. A total of 164 TCR beta chains were listed by the study as associated with cytomegalovirus. CMV serostatus was the only immune exposure information available for the cohort. Broadly in line with IMGT annotations, most TCR beta V segments showed up in productive rearrangements about 87% or about 30% of the time in an earlier analysis of several hundred of the donors. According to a later analysis, TCR association rates differed among HLA loci, with DRB1 alleles showing the most associated TCRs and HLA-C alleles showing the fewest. Because some donors lacked HLA typing at each locus, the association tests relied only on the typed subset. Presence/absence analyses assumed roughly uniform sequencing depth across donors, an assumption that may not hold. A few of the identified cytomegalovirus-associated TCR beta chains were confirmed in vitro to be specific for cytomegalovirus antigens. In a later analysis, HLA-associated TCR beta chains were found to be more clonally expanded and to have lower generation probabilities than equally common non-associated chains. A further reported finding was that TCR beta sequences accurately predicted the HLA-A and HLA-B alleles for most subjects in the first cohort. A later analysis associated 15,000 or so TCR beta sequences with specific HLA alleles at a false discovery rate of 0.05. According to the authors, the approach could potentially be generalized to other disease states and immunological phenotypes. Correlated functional status among segregating V segments might be attributable to linkage disequilibrium, but an unknown experimental factor could not be ruled out. Assigning TCR associations to individual alleles was difficult when HLA alleles, especially DR and DQ, strongly co-occurred. According to a later analysis, most CMV-associated TCR beta chains appeared to be HLA-restricted, and the HLA associations seemed to be driven largely by CMV exposure.

In total, roughly 670 healthy bone marrow donors made up the cohort. All cohort members were sampled while nominally healthy, although unrecorded immune exposures were likely present. The donor was CMV seropositive and was included in the group of 250 to 350 seropositive cohort members. A peripheral blood sample was provided by each donor, and peripheral blood mononuclear cells were used for TCR beta sequencing. Genomic DNA was extracted from the blood cell samples with the Qiagen DNeasy Blood Extraction Kit. Library preparation used the immunoSEQ multiplex PCR assay. The multiplex PCR relied on a mix of 60 forward primers for TCR Vbeta segments and 13 reverse primers for TCR Jbeta segments. The CDR3 region of rearranged TCR beta genes was amplified from genomic DNA by a multiplex PCR assay. Amplified TCR beta libraries were sequenced as 87-base-pair reads on the Illumina HiSeq System. Concerning the study's data processing: A later analysis tallied around 82 million unique TCR beta chains across the approximately 670 repertoires, and around 10 million of those chains were shared by two or more donors. Raw reads were error-corrected and collapsed into unique sequences by a nearest-neighbor algorithm in which closely related sequences were merged to remove PCR and sequencing errors. Alignment of CDR3 sequences to IMGT reference sequences was used to assign V, D and J gene segments. Each retained sequence needed at least a six-nucleotide match to both a V gene segment and a J gene segment. Rearrangements were called productive when the CDR3 lacked stop codons and stayed in frame with V and J; all others were non-productive. Following IMGT convention, CDR3 was defined as the stretch from the second conserved V-encoded cysteine to the conserved J-encoded phenylalanine. The earlier analysis of around 640 of the donors excluded sequences that lacked an unambiguous match to a single V gene segment. In an earlier analysis of roughly 600 of the donors, a V segment was called functional when productive rearrangements were above 56.7%, and segregating when the standard deviation between donors exceeded 5%. A statistical classification framework was developed to diagnose cytomegalovirus status using the catalog of TCR beta chain sequences. A later analysis assigned V and J genes by comparing TCR nucleotide sequences with IMGT/GENE-DB human TR gene sequences. In a later analysis, CDR3 sequences and most-parsimonious VDJ recombination scenarios were assigned using the TCRdist pipeline. In a later analysis, every TCR beta chain was defined by the combination of its CDR3 amino acid sequence and its V-gene family, and reads without a unique V-gene family were dropped. In a later analysis, several hundred highly shared, low-generation-probability nucleotide sequences were removed to address suspected cross-contamination and a sequencing artifact. In a later analysis, a clonal expansion index for each public chain was calculated from normalized within-repertoire ranks of inferred template counts. In a later analysis, generation probabilities were computed using a VDJ recombination model fitted to out-of-frame rearrangements, and the results were checked against IGoR. A later analysis scored TCR-TCR, TCR-HLA and TCR-CMV co-occurrence with hypergeometric tests, applying a repertoire-size bias correction to TCR pairs. A later analysis estimated false discovery rates by permuting HLA or CMV assignments 20 times. In a later analysis, co-occurring TCRs were grouped using DBSCAN, with TCRdist sequence similarity added in when clustering inside HLA-allele-positive subsets. Co-occurrence clustering excluded repertoires with fewer than 30,000 or more than 120,000 public chains, plus five with anomalous nucleotide sharing. TCRdb retrieved this table from immuneACCESS and kept in-frame rearrangements only. Not all clones are present; in checked studies, unresolved V genes account for under half, and no reason is known for the remainder. The D gene and trimming were derived from the DNA, and the V and J assignments and clone size from that table. Recorded for this sample are about 160,000 clones; approximately 78% of them occurred a single time. The ten biggest clones cover approximately 1% of the sample.

The sequence derives from a girl aged 2-10 years in good health and CMV-seropositive. Input material: PBMCs. The chain employs TRBV11-2 and TRBJ2-5; TRBD2 is possibly the D segment (6 matching bases). At the DNA level, the sequence is TGTGCCAGCAGTCACACCATTAGGAGGGGAGAGACCCAGTACTTC. This gives the protein CASSHTIRRGETQYF.